These T cell receptor beta chains were read from a single sample in a study of blood T cells in healthy people across ages. TCRdb reprocessed the 5' RACE reads with MiXCR, giving one entry per CDR3 protein. The data show approximately 2,000,000 distinct CDR3 sequences, approximately 40% seen once. Sequencing input: blood. All receptors come from a human donor in good health. Both conserved end residues are part of each CDR3. The D gene is left open where the match is weak. The listing skips clone size in some rows; elsewhere it reads once, few, many or a size class.

>.|TRBJ1-2|15|.|TRBV12-3/TRBV12-4
TGTGCCAGCCGAAACCGGGACAAATATAACTATGGCTACACCTTC
CASRNRDKYNYGYTF
>.|TRBJ2-6|16|.|TRBV6-2/TRBV6-3
TGTGCCAGCACCTCAAGAGGGGGCTCTGGGGCCAACGTCCTGACTTTC
CASTSRGGSGANVLTF
>.|TRBJ2-1|15|.|TRBV27
TGTGCCAGCAGTTCACAGGTCTTGGGGGGCGATGAGCAGTTCTTC
CASSSQVLGGDEQFF
>.|TRBJ2-3|15|.|TRBV5-1
TGCGCCAGCACACACCAAAACAACCGAGCAGATACGCAGTATTTT
CASTHQNNRADTQYF
>.|TRBJ2-1|15|.|TRBV2
TGTGCCAGCAGTGAAAGGCTAGGCCCCCCCAATGAGCAGTTCTTC
CASSERLGPPNEQFF
>few|TRBJ2-7|17|.|TRBV5-1
TGCGCCAGCAGCTCGCAGTCCTCGCGCATCCAATCCTACGAGCAGTACTTC
CASSSQSSRIQSYEQYF
>.|TRBJ2-5|12|.|TRBV20-1
TGCAGTCCTATTGGCATTAAAGAGACCCAGTACTTC
CSPIGIKETQYF
>few|TRBJ2-1|15|TRBD2|TRBV29-1
TGCAGCGTTGACAGGTCTAGCGGGTGGGACCATGAGCAGTTCTTC
CSVDRSSGWDHEQFF
>.|TRBJ1-1|13|.|TRBV20-1
TGCAGTGCTACCCAGGGTCCGAGACGAGAGATAACCTTT
CSATQGPRREITF
>.|TRBJ2-1|15|.|TRBV7-8
TGTGCCAGCAGCTCCGCCGGGACACTCTACAATGAGCAGTTCTTC
CASSSAGTLYNEQFF
>.|TRBJ1-2|16|.|TRBV11-2
TGTGCCAGCAGCCTAGGGGGATGGACAGACATAGGGGGCTACACCTTC
CASSLGGWTDIGGYTF
>.|TRBJ2-5|14|.|TRBV4-1
TGCGCCAGCAGCCAACACAACCTCCAAGAGACCCAGTACTTC
CASSQHNLQETQYF
>.|TRBJ2-4|18|TRBD1|TRBV7-9
TGTGCCAGCAGCTCTTACAGGGGGCAGGGTTTAGACAAAAACATTCAGTACTTC
CASSSYRGQGLDKNIQYF
>many|TRBJ2-6|16|.|TRBV7-2
TGTGCCAGCAGCTTGGACGTCAGCTCTGGGGCCAACGTCCTGACTTTC
CASSLDVSSGANVLTF
>.|TRBJ2-1|14|.|TRBV4-2
TGTGCCAGCAGCCAAGTCCCCCGGGGGAATGAGCAGTTCTTC
CASSQVPRGNEQFF
>.|TRBJ2-5|14|.|TRBV20-1
TGCAGTGCCAAGGGGTGGGGTGCTCAAGAGACCCAGTACTTC
CSAKGWGAQETQYF
>few|TRBJ1-2|17|.|TRBV9
TGTGCCAGCAGCGTAGCTCGGACGGCTCCAGGGTACTATGGCTACACCTTC
CASSVARTAPGYYGYTF
>.|TRBJ2-5|13|TRBD2|TRBV9
TGTGCCAGCAGCGAAGCGGGACAAGAGACCCAGTACTTC
CASSEAGQETQYF
>.|TRBJ1-1|12|TRBD1|TRBV6-5
TGTGCCAGCACCTCAGGGGGGACTGAAGCTTTCTTT
CASTSGGTEAFF
>many|TRBJ2-1|15|.|TRBV29-1
TGCAGCGTTGATCTGGACTCCCCTTCCTACAATGAGCAGTTCTTC
CSVDLDSPSYNEQFF
>.|TRBJ1-6|16|.|TRBV9
TGTGCCAGCAGCGTAGTTGGGGGGGCAGGTAATTCACCCCTCCACTTT
CASSVVGGAGNSPLHF
>.|TRBJ2-2|15|.|TRBV5-1
TGCGCCAGCAGCACCGGGACCCCTAACACCGGGGAGCTGTTTTTT
CASSTGTPNTGELFF